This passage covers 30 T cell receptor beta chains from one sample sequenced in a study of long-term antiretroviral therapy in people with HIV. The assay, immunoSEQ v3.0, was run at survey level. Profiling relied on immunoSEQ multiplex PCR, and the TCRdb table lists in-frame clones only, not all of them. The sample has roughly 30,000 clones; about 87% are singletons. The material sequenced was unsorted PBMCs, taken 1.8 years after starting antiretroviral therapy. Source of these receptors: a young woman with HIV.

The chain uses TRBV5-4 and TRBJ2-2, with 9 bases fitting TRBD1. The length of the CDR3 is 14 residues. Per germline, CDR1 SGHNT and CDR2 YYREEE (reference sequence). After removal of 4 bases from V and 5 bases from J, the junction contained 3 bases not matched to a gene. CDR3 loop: CASSGQGYTGELFF. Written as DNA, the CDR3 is TGTGCCAGCAGCGGACAGGGGTATACCGGGGAGCTGTTTTTT.

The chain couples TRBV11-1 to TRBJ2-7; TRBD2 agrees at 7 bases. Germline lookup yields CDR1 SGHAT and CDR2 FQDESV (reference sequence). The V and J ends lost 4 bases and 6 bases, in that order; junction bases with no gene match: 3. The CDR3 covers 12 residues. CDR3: CASSWGGSEQYF. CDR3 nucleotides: TGTGCCAGCAGCTGGGGGGGTTCCGAGCAGTACTTC.

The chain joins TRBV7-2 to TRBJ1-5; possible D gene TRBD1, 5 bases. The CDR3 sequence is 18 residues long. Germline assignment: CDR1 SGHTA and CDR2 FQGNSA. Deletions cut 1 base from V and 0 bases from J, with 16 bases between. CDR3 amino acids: CASSLVPGWGYSNQPQHF. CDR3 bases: TGTGCCAGCAGCTTAGTTCCAGGGTGGGGCTATAGCAATCAGCCCCAGCATTTT.

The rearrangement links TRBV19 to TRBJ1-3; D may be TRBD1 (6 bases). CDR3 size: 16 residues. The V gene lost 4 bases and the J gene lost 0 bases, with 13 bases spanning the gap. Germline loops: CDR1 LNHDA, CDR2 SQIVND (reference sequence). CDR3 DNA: TGTGCCAGTAGTAGACGACAGGAGAGCTCTGGAAACACCATATATTTT. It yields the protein CASSRRQESSGNTIYF.

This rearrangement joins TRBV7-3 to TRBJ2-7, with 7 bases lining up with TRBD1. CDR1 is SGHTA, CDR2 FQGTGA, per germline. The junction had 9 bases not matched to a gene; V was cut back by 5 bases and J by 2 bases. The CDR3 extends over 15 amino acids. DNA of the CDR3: TGTGCCAGCAGCCCGTCCCCCAGGGGGACCTACGAGCAGTACTTC. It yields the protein CASSPSPRGTYEQYF. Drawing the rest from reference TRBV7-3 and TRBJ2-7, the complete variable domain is GAGVSQTPSNKVTEKGKYVELRCDPISGHTALYWYRQSLGQGPEFLIYFQGTGAADDSGLPNDRFFAVRPEGSVSTLKIQRTERGDSAVYLCASSPSPRGTYEQYFGPGTRLTVT.

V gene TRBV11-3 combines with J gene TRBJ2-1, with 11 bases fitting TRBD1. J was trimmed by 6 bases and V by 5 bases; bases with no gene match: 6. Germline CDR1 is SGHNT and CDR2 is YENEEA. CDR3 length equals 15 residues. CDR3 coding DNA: TGTGCCAGCAGCCCGGACAGGGGGCGCAGCAATGAGCAGTTCTTC. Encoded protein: CASSPDRGRSNEQFF.

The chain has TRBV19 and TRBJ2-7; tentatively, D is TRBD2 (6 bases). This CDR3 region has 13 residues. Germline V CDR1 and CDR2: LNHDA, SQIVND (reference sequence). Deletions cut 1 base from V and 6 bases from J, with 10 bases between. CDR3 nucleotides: TGTGCCAGTAGTATAGTCGGACTACCCGAGCAGTACTTC. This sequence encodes CASSIVGLPEQYF.

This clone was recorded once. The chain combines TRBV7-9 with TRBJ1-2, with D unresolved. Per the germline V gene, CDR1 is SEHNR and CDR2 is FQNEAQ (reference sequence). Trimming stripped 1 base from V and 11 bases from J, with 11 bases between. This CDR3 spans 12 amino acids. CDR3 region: CASSLDVSPYTF. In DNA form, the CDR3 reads TGTGCCAGCAGCTTAGATGTATCACCTTACACCTTC.

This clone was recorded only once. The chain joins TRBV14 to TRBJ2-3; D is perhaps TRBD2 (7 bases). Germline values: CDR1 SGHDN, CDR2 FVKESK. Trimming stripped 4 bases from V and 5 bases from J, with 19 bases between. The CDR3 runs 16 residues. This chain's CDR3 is CASSPYPQGRGDTQYF. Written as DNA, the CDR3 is TGTGCCAGCAGCCCTTACCCTCAGGGGAGGGGAGATACGCAGTATTTT.

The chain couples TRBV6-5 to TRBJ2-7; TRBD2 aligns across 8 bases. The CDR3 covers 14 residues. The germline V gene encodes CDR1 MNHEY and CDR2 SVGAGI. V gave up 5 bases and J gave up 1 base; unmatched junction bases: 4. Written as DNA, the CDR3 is TGTGCCAGCAGTGAGCGGGAGCCTTCCTACGAGCAGTACTTC. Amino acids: CASSEREPSYEQYF.

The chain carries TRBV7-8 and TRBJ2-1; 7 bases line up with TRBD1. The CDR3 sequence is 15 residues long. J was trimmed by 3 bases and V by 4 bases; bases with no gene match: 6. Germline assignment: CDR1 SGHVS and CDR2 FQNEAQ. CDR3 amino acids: CASSYTGALYNEQFF. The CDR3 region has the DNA TGTGCCAGCAGCTACACAGGGGCCCTCTACAATGAGCAGTTCTTC.

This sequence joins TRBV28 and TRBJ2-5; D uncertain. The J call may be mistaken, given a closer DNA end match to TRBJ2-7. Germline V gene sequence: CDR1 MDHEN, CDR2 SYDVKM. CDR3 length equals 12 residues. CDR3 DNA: TGTGCCAGCACGTCCGGCTCCTACGAGCAGTACTTC. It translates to CASTSGSYEQYF.

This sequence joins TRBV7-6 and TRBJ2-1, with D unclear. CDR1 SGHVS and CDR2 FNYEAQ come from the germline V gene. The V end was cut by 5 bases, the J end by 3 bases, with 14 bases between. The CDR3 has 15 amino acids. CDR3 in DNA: TGTGCCAGCAGCGCCCGGGTTGGGCTCTACAATGAGCAGTTCTTC. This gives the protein CASSARVGLYNEQFF.

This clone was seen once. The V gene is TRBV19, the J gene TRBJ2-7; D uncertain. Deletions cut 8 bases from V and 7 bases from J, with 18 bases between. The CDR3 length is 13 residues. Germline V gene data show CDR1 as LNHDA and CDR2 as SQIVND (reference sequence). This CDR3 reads CASSPSGPLEQYF. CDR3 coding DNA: TGTGCCAGTTCACCCTCGGGCCCACTGGAGCAGTACTTC.

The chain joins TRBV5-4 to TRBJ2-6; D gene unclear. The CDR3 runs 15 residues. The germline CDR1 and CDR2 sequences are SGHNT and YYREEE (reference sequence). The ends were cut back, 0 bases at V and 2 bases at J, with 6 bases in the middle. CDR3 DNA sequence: TGTGCCAGCAGCTTGGATGGGGCTGGGGCCAACGTCCTGACTTTC. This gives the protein CASSLDGAGANVLTF.

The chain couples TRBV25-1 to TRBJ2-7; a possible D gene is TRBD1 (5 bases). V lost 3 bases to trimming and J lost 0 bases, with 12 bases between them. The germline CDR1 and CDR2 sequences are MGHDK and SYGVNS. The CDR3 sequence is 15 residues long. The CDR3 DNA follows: TGTGCCAGCAGTGACCCTGACAGACACTCCTACGAGCAGTACTTC. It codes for CASSDPDRHSYEQYF.

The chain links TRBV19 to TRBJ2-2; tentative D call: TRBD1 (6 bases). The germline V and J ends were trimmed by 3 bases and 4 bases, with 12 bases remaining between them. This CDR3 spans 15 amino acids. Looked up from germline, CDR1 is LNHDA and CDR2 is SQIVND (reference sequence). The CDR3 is CASSIGAGVTGELFF. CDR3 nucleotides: TGTGCCAGTAGTATTGGGGCAGGGGTCACCGGGGAGCTGTTTTTT.

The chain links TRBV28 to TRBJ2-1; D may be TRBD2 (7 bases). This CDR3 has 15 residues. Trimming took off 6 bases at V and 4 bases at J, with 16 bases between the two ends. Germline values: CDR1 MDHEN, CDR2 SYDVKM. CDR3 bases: TGTGCCAGCAGGAGGGGGGGAGGGGGGTACAATGAGCAGTTCTTC. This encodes CASRRGGGGYNEQFF.

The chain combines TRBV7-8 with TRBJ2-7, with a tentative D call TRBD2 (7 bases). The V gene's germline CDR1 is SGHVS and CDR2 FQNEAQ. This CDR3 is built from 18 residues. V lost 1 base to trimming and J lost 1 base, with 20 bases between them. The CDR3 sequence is CASSLGGGQGGSSYEQYF. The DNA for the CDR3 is TGTGCCAGCAGCTTAGGAGGGGGGCAGGGAGGGTCTTCCTACGAGCAGTACTTC.

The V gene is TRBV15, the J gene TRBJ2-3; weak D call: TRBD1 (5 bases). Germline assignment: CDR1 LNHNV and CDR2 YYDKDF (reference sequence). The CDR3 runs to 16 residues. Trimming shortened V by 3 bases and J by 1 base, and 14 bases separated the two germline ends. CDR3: CATSRATIGGTDTQYF. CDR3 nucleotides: TGTGCCACCAGCAGGGCGACCATAGGGGGCACAGATACGCAGTATTTT.

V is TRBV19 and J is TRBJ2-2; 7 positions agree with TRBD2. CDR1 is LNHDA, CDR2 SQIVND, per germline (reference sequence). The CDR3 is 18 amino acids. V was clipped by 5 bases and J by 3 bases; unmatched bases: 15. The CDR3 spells CASSQIPLGTTYTGELFF. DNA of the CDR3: TGTGCCAGTAGTCAAATTCCCCTCGGGACTACCTACACCGGGGAGCTGTTTTTT.

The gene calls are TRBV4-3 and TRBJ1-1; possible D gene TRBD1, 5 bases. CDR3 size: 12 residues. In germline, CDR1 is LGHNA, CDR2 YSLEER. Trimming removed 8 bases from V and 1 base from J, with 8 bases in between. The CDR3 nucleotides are TGCGCCAGCTCTAGGGGGAACACTGAAGCTTTCTTT. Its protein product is CASSRGNTEAFF.

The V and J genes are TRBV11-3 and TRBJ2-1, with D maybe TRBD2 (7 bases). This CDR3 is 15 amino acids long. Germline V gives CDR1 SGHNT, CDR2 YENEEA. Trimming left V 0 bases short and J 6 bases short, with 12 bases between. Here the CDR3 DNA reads TGTGCCAGCAGCTTAGAGGGGGGGCTGATCAATGAGCAGTTCTTC. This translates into CASSLEGGLINEQFF.

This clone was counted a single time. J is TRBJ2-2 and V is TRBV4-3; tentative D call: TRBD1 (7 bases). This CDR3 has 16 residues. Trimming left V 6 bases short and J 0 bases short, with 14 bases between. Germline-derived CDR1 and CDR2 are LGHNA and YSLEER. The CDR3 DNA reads TGCGCCAGCAGTCCAGGCGGGACAGCGAACACCGGGGAGCTGTTTTTT. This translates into CASSPGGTANTGELFF.

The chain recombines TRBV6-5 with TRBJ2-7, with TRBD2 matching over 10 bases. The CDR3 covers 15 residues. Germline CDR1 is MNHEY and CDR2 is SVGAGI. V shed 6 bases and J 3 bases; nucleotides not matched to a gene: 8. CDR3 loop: CASSYTSGTYYEQYF. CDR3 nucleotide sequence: TGTGCCAGCAGCTATACTAGCGGGACGTACTACGAGCAGTACTTC.

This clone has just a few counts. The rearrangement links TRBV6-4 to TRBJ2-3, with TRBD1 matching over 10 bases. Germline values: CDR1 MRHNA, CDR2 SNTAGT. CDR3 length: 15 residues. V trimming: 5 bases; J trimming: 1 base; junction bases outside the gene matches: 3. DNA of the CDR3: TGTGCCAGCAGTCCCGGGACAGGGGGCACAGATACGCAGTATTTT. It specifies CASSPGTGGTDTQYF.

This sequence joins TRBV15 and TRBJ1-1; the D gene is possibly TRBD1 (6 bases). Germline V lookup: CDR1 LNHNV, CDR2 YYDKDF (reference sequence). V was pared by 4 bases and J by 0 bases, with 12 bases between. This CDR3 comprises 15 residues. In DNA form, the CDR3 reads TGTGCCACCAGCACCCTACAGGGCCTGAACACTGAAGCTTTCTTT. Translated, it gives CATSTLQGLNTEAFF.

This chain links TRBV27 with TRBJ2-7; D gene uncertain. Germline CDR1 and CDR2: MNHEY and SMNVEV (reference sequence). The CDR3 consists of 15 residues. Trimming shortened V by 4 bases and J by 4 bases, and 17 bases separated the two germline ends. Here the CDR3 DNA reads TGTGCCAGCAGTTCCCAGCCCAATTTACCATACGAGCAGTACTTC. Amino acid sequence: CASSSQPNLPYEQYF.

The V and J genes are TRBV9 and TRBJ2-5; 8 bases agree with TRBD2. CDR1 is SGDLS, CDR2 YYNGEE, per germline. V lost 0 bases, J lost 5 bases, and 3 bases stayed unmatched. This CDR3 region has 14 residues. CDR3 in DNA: TGTGCCAGCAGCGTAGCGGGAGGGCCTGAGACCCAGTACTTC. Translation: CASSVAGGPETQYF.

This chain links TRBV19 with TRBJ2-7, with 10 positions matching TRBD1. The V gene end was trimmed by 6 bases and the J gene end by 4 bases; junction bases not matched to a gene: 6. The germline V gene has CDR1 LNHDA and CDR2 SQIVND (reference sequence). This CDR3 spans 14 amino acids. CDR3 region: CASSEPGQGYEQYF. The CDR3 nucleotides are TGTGCCAGTAGCGAACCGGGACAGGGGTACGAGCAGTACTTC.